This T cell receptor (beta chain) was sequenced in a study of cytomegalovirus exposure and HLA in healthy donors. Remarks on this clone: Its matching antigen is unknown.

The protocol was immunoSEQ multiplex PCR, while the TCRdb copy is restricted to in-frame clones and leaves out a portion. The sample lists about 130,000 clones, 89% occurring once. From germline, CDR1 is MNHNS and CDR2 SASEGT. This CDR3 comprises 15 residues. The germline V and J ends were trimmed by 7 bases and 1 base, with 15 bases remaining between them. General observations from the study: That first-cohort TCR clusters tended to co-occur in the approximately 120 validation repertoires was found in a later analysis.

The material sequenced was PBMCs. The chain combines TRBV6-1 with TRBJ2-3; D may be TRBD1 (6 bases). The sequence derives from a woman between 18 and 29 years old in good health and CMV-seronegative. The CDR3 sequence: CASTLQGSGTDTQYF. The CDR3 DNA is TGTGCCAGCACGCTCCAGGGGTCGGGCACAGATACGCAGTATTTT.